This TCR beta chain was sequenced during a study of cytomegalovirus exposure and HLA in healthy donors. Primers included in the PCR were 60 Vbeta and 13 Jbeta primers. Some clones are missing from TCRdb's copy, which holds only in-frame ones; the method was immunoSEQ multiplex PCR. The data include 100,000 to 150,000 clones; the top ten clones carry about 1.6%. Sequencing was done on a sample of PBMCs. The TCR comes from a woman aged 40-49 years in good health and CMV-seronegative.

DNA of the CDR3: TGTGCCAGCAGCTTAGAACCCCCGGACAGGGGAATCACCGGGGAGCTGTTTTTT. Its protein product is CASSLEPPDRGITGELFF. The chain is built from TRBV7-6 and TRBJ2-2; 9 bases align to TRBD1. Germline V lookup: CDR1 SGHVS, CDR2 FNYEAQ. This CDR3 is built from 18 residues. V lost 1 base, J lost 4 bases, and 10 bases stayed unmatched.